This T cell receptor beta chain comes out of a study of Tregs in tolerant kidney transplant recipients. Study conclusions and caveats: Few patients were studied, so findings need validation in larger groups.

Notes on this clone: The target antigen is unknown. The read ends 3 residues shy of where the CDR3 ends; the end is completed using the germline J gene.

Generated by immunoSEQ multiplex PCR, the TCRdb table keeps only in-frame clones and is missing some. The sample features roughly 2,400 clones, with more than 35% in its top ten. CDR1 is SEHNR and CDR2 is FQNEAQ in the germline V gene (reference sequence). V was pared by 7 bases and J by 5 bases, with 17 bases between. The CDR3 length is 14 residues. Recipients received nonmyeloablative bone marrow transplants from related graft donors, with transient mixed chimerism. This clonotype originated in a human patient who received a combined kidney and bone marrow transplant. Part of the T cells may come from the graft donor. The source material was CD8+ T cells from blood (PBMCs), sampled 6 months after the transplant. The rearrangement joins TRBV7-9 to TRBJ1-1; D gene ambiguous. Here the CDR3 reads CASISHGLMTEAFF. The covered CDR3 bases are TGTGCCAGCATCTCCCATGGGCTGATGACTGAA. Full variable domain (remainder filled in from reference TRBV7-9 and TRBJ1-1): DTGVSQNPRHKITKRGQNVTFRCDPISEHNRLYWYRQTLGQGPEFLTYFQNEAQLEKSRLLSDRFSAERPKGSFSTLEIQRTEQGDSAMYLCASISHGLMTEAFFGQGTRLTVV.